Many counts were recorded for the clone carrying this T cell receptor (beta chain). No antigen is known for it. The entry originates in a study of identical twins. TCRdb redid the calling of the 5' RACE reads with MiXCR, one entry per CDR3 protein. This table has about 700,000 distinct CDR3 sequences, 6.1% appearing once. The germline gives CDR1 SQVTM, CDR2 ANQGSEA. The CDR3 consists of 14 residues. V dropped 2 bases and J dropped 2 bases, with 12 bases sitting between them. Study conclusions and caveats: Twins' excess sharing was less marked for out-of-frame beta sequences. While abundant cord blood beta clonotypes carried fewer insertions, memory repertoires showed no such pattern.

The chain has TRBV29-1 and TRBJ2-5, with D perhaps being TRBD1 or TRBD2 (5 bases each). This sequence originates from a young man in good health. Sequencing input: naive T cells sorted from blood. The CDR3 sequence is CSVELRGPQETQYF. The CDR3 bases are TGCAGCGTTGAATTACGGGGCCCTCAAGAGACCCAGTACTTC.